Each of the 32 T cell receptor beta chains below was sequenced from the same sample in a study of T cells in Graves' hyperthyroidism and ophthalmopathy. RNA transcripts gave rise to amplified TCR beta CDR3 regions. Primed by the HTBI set, a first-round RT-PCR was run on the TCR CDR3. MiXCR was run by TCRdb on the multiplex PCR reads, yielding one entry per CDR3 protein. The table includes about 620,000 distinct CDR3 sequences, around 16% detected once. Input material: blood. Every receptor here comes from a woman in her twenties or thirties with Graves' hyperthyroidism.

This clonotype has at least ten counts. The chain uses TRBV28 and TRBJ1-1; no firm D call. V lost 4 bases, J lost 3 bases, and 9 bases lay in between. CDR3 length: 13 residues. The germline V gene encodes CDR1 MDHEN and CDR2 SYDVKM. CDR3 protein: CASSSTRDTEAFF. CDR3 sequence (DNA): TGTGCCAGCAGTTCGACTCGGGACACTGAAGCTTTCTTT.

In this sample, this clonotype turned up a few times. The gene calls are TRBV7-3 and TRBJ1-1, with a tentative D call TRBD1 (5 bases). Germline V gives CDR1 SGHTA, CDR2 FQGTGA. V lost 3 bases and J lost 4, with 9 bases in between. The CDR3 covers 13 residues. The CDR3 DNA reads TGTGCCAGCAGCTTTACAGGTTTCACTGAAGCTTTCTTT. Translating gives CASSFTGFTEAFF. The full variable domain, with the rest looked up from reference TRBV7-3 and TRBJ1-1, is GAGVSQTPSNKVTEKGKYVELRCDPISGHTALYWYRQSLGQGPEFLIYFQGTGAADDSGLPNDRFFAVRPEGSVSTLKIQRTERGDSAVYLCASSFTGFTEAFFGQGTRLTVV.

This clonotype was seen a few times. The chain combines TRBV7-2 with TRBJ1-6; a possible D gene is TRBD1 (6 bases). This CDR3 has 12 residues. Looked up from germline, CDR1 is SGHTA and CDR2 is FQGNSA. The CDR3 DNA sequence: TGTGGAACGGGACAACGGAATTCACCCCTCCACTTT. This codes for CGTGQRNSPLHF.

The chain employs TRBV20-1 and TRBJ2-6; tentative D call: TRBD1 (6 bases). CDR3 size: 15 residues. CDR1 is DFQATT, CDR2 SNEGSKA, per germline (reference sequence). The germline V and J ends were trimmed by 3 bases and 4 bases, with 13 bases remaining between them. This chain's CDR3 is CSARPGAGGANVLTF. CDR3 bases: TGCAGTGCTAGGCCAGGGGCAGGGGGGGCCAACGTCCTGACTTTC.

This clonotype was seen a single time. V usage is TRBV12-3 or TRBV12-4 and J usage is TRBJ2-6; TRBD2 agrees at 9 bases. The CDR3 loop spans 18 amino acids. V dropped 5 bases and J dropped 0; count of bases not matched to a gene: 8. In nucleotides, the CDR3 is TGTGCCAGCAGTCGACTAGCGGTAACATCCTCTGGGGCCAACGTCCTGACTTTC. Translation gives CASSRLAVTSSGANVLTF.

This clonotype has ten or more counts. The chain carries TRBV28 and TRBJ2-1; 8 bases are a match to TRBD1. V lost 6 bases to trimming and J lost 8 bases; unmatched junction nucleotides: 6. CDR3 size: 13 residues. CDR1 MDHEN and CDR2 SYDVKM come from the germline V gene. The CDR3 spells CASRLRQGHEQFF. The CDR3 DNA is TGTGCCAGCAGGCTAAGACAGGGGCATGAGCAGTTCTTC. Together with reference TRBV28 and TRBJ2-1, the CDR3 gives the full variable domain: DVKVTQSSRYLVKRTGEKVFLECVQDMDHENMFWYRQDPGLGLRLIYFSYDVKMKEKGDIPEGYSVSREKKERFSLILESASTNQTSMYLCASRLRQGHEQFFGPGTRLTVL.

This clonotype was seen only a few times. The V call is TRBV18, the J call TRBJ2-6; TRBD1 aligns across 7 bases. V was pared by 3 bases and J by 1 base, with 9 bases of the junction left unmatched. Germline lookup yields CDR1 KGHSH and CDR2 LQKENI. There are 18 residues in the CDR3. The CDR3: CASSPTTGKTSGANVLTF. CDR3 in DNA: TGTGCCAGCTCACCGACGACAGGGAAAACGTCTGGGGCCAACGTCCTGACTTTC.

Many counts were recorded for this clonotype. The J gene is TRBJ2-1, the V gene TRBV28; 13 nucleotides line up with TRBD2. V shed 5 bases and J 4 bases; nucleotides not matched to a gene: 5. Per germline, CDR1 MDHEN and CDR2 SYDVKM. CDR3 length: 16 amino acids. In nucleotides, the CDR3 is TGTGCCAGCAGTATCGGGACTAGCGGGACGTACAATGAGCAGTTCTTC. Its protein product is CASSIGTSGTYNEQFF.

V gene TRBV7-9 combines with J gene TRBJ1-2; D gene uncertain. The germline V gene has CDR1 SEHNR and CDR2 FQNEAQ (reference sequence). The ends were cut back, 2 bases at V and 8 bases at J, with 12 bases in the middle. This CDR3 comprises 13 residues. The CDR3 region is CASSLLGVGGYTF. CDR3 in DNA: TGTGCCAGCAGCTTACTCGGGGTCGGCGGCTACACCTTC.

This clonotype has ten or more counts. The genes are TRBV3-1 and TRBJ2-7, with TRBD1 as a possible D gene (6 bases). V was clipped by 0 bases and J by 6 bases, with 9 bases between them. The CDR3 length is 13 residues. Per the germline V gene, CDR1 is LGHDT and CDR2 is YNNKEL (reference sequence). CDR3: CASSQDPGAEQYF. The CDR3 DNA follows: TGTGCCAGCAGCCAAGACCCAGGGGCCGAGCAGTACTTC.

In the case of this clonotype: Lacking the conserved final phenylalanine or tryptophan, this CDR3 likely reflects a read error. The V gene is TRBV19, the J gene TRBJ2-1, with D tentatively TRBD2 (5 bases). Trimming took 6 bases from V and 0 from J, leaving 15 bases between them. Germline CDR1 is LNHDA and CDR2 is SQIVND (reference sequence). This CDR3 has 16 amino acids. CDR3 DNA: TGTGCCAGTAGCATGATTAAAGGGAGCTCCTACAATGAGCAGTTCCTC. Translation gives CASSMIKGSSYNEQFL.

In this sample, this clonotype turned up many times. The rearrangement joins TRBV28 to TRBJ1-1, with TRBD1 as a possible D gene (5 bases). Germline CDR1 MDHEN, CDR2 SYDVKM. The V end was cut by 7 bases, the J end by 1 base, with 19 bases between. The CDR3 spans 16 residues. The CDR3 bases are TGTGCCAGCATCCCGCCCGGGGGACGGACGAACACTGAAGCTTTCTTT. It yields the protein CASIPPGGRTNTEAFF. The full variable domain, in which reference TRBV28 and TRBJ1-1 provide the parts outside the CDR3, is DVKVTQSSRYLVKRTGEKVFLECVQDMDHENMFWYRQDPGLGLRLIYFSYDVKMKEKGDIPEGYSVSREKKERFSLILESASTNQTSMYLCASIPPGGRTNTEAFFGQGTRLTVV.

V is TRBV2 and J is TRBJ2-7, with D possibly being TRBD1 (6 bases). From germline, CDR1 is SNHLY and CDR2 FYNNEI. This CDR3 spans 14 amino acids. V was pared by 7 bases and J by 4 bases, with 17 bases between. CDR3 sequence: CASIPDDRLYEQYF. In DNA, the CDR3 is TGTGCCAGCATCCCCGACGACAGGTTGTACGAGCAGTACTTC.

This clonotype came up many times. V gene TRBV28 combines with J gene TRBJ2-7; 16 nucleotides line up with TRBD2. V lost 4 bases to trimming and J lost 4 bases; unmatched junction nucleotides: 10. In germline, CDR1 is MDHEN, CDR2 SYDVKM. This CDR3 is 18 amino acids long. CDR3 DNA sequence: TGTGCCAGCAGTTGGGCGGGACTAGCGGGAGGGCTGGGTTACGAGCAGTACTTC. It encodes CASSWAGLAGGLGYEQYF.

This clonotype occurred many times. The chain uses TRBV28 and TRBJ1-6; no firm D call. The CDR3 consists of 18 residues. CDR1 is MDHEN, CDR2 SYDVKM, per germline. Trimming shortened V by 4 bases and J by 0 bases, and 16 bases separated the two germline ends. CDR3 region: CASSSPGSRGSYNSPLHF. The CDR3 DNA is TGTGCCAGCAGTTCCCCCGGGTCCCGGGGCTCCTATAATTCACCCCTCCACTTT.

There are many counts of this clonotype. The chain recombines TRBV24-1 with TRBJ2-5, with D maybe TRBD1 (6 bases). The CDR3 consists of 11 residues. Trimming cost V 10 bases and J 5 bases, with 10 bases left between them. CDR1 is KGHDR and CDR2 is SFDVKD in the germline V gene. The CDR3 region has the DNA TGTGCCACACAGGGATTGGAGACCCAGTACTTC. It translates to CATQGLETQYF.

The sample holds many counts of this clonotype. The chain joins TRBV5-1 to TRBJ2-7; no clear D. The CDR3 runs to 14 residues. The V end lost 1 base, the J end lost 3 bases, and 11 bases lay between the germline ends. The germline V gene encodes CDR1 SGHRS and CDR2 YFSETQ. The CDR3 coding sequence is TGCGCCAGCAGCTTGAACAGCCTCAACTACGAGCAGTACTTC. Translated, it gives CASSLNSLNYEQYF.

This clonotype was observed many times. The rearrangement links TRBV11-2 to TRBJ2-2; D uncertain. V dropped 4 bases and J dropped 6 bases, with 6 bases sitting between them. Germline CDR1 and CDR2: SGHAT and FQNNGV. This CDR3 contains 12 residues. DNA for the CDR3: TGTGCCAGCAGCTCCCTCCCCGGGGAGCTGTTTTTT. Encoded protein: CASSSLPGELFF.

This clonotype has only a few counts. The V call is TRBV3-1, the J call TRBJ2-2, with 8 bases that match TRBD2. Per the germline V gene, CDR1 is LGHDT and CDR2 is YNNKEL (reference sequence). This CDR3 comprises 14 residues. The J segment lost 6 bases and the V segment lost 1 base, leaving 1 base of the junction unmatched. In DNA, the CDR3 is TGTGCCAGCAGCCAAGCGGGAGGGCCCGGGGAGCTGTTTTTT. This encodes CASSQAGGPGELFF.

At least ten counts were recorded for this clonotype. The chain employs TRBV7-2 and TRBJ2-1, with 16 positions matching TRBD2. This CDR3 comprises 20 residues. V shed 0 bases and J 3 bases; nucleotides not matched to a gene: 8. Germline V gene data show CDR1 as SGHTA and CDR2 as FQGNSA. Written as DNA, the CDR3 is TGTGCCAGCAGCTTAGCGCTAGGGACTAGCGGGAGGGGTTTCTACAATGAGCAGTTCTTC. This codes for CASSLALGTSGRGFYNEQFF.

This clonotype showed up just a few times. This chain connects TRBV5-1 to TRBJ1-1; 7 positions agree with TRBD1. J lost 8 bases, V lost 4 bases, and 11 bases had no gene match. Germline assignment: CDR1 SGHRS and CDR2 YFSETQ. This CDR3 is built from 14 residues. CDR3 sequence reads: CASSPGDSALEAFF. As DNA, the CDR3 is TGCGCCAGCAGCCCCGGGGACAGCGCACTCGAAGCTTTCTTT.

In its sample, this clonotype was seen many times. The J gene is TRBJ2-7, the V gene TRBV7-2; possibly TRBD2 for D (5 bases). The CDR3 covers 13 residues. CDR1 is SGHTA and CDR2 is FQGNSA in the germline V gene. Trimming shortened V by 3 bases and J by 3 bases, and 9 bases separated the two germline ends. The CDR3 region is CASSFAEVYEQYF. The CDR3 bases are TGTGCCAGCAGCTTCGCGGAGGTCTACGAGCAGTACTTC.

This clonotype was detected a few times. V is TRBV12-3 or TRBV12-4 and J is TRBJ2-7, with D possibly matching TRBD2 (6 bases). This CDR3 is 13 amino acids long. The V and J ends lost 1 base and 3 bases respectively, with 7 bases between them. The CDR3 here is CASSLVAVYEQYF. The CDR3, as DNA: TGTGCCAGCAGTTTAGTAGCGGTCTACGAGCAGTACTTC.

There are many counts of this clonotype. This chain uses TRBV28 with TRBJ1-1, with D maybe TRBD1 (5 bases). The CDR3 runs 14 residues. CDR1 and CDR2 from the germline V gene are MDHEN and SYDVKM. Between the trimmed V and J ends, which lost 4 bases and 1 base, there was a span of 10 bases. CDR3 bases: TGTGCCAGCAGTTATCGACAGTCGAACACTGAAGCTTTCTTT. This translates into CASSYRQSNTEAFF.

This clonotype was observed at least ten times. This chain connects TRBV28 to TRBJ2-7; D is ambiguous. V was clipped by 4 bases and J by 8 bases, with 9 bases between them. CDR1 and CDR2 from the germline V gene are MDHEN and SYDVKM. There are 11 residues in the CDR3. The CDR3 nucleotides are TGTGCCAGCAGTTCCCCCCCCAAGCAGTACTTC. This codes for CASSSPPKQYF.

V gene TRBV18 combines with J gene TRBJ2-7, with D hard to call. CDR1 is KGHSH and CDR2 is LQKENI in the germline V gene. V dropped 5 bases and J dropped 1 base, with 15 bases sitting between them. The CDR3 covers 15 residues. This CDR3 reads CASSTAAHRSYEQYF. For the CDR3, the DNA is TGTGCCAGCTCAACCGCAGCACACCGTTCCTACGAGCAGTACTTC.

This clonotype was picked up a small number of times. The V call is TRBV7-2, the J call TRBJ2-3, with D maybe TRBD2 (6 bases). Germline V gene data show CDR1 as SGHTA and CDR2 as FQGNSA. The CDR3 contains 17 residues. V lost 4 bases, J lost 2 bases, and 19 bases lay in between. CDR3 sequence reads: CASSSGLRRGYTDTQYF. CDR3 in DNA: TGTGCCAGCAGCTCCGGCTTGCGGAGGGGTTACACAGATACGCAGTATTTT. Complete variable domain (other parts from reference TRBV7-2 and TRBJ2-3): GAGVSQSPSNKVTEKGKDVELRCDPISGHTALYWYRQSLGQGLEFLIYFQGNSAPDKSGLPSDRFSAERTGGSVSTLTIQRTQQEDSAVYLCASSSGLRRGYTDTQYFGPGTRLTVL.

This clonotype was recorded once. One end of the junction does not line up with germline, which may come from a read error. The chain joins TRBV6-2 or TRBV6-3 to TRBJ2-1, with 14 bases identical to TRBD2. The CDR3 has 15 residues. Germline values: CDR1 MNHEY, CDR2 SVGEGT. Here the CDR3 reads CASSQGLAGVYEQSF. CDR3 DNA: TGTGCCAGCAGCCAGGGACTAGCGGGAGTGTATGAGCAGTCCTTC.

This clonotype has only a few counts. A read error may produce the germline difference seen at one junction end. The V call is TRBV6-1, the J call TRBJ2-7; D is possibly TRBD1 (5 bases). This CDR3 is built from 13 residues. Germline CDR1 reads MNHNS; CDR2 reads SASEGT. CDR3 amino acids: CASTRAYSYEQYF. The CDR3, as DNA: TGCGCCAGCACCAGGGCGTATTCCTACGAGCAGTACTTC.

This clonotype occurred many times. The chain has TRBV28 and TRBJ1-2; D is unclear. Trimming took 11 bases from V and 3 from J, leaving 13 bases between them. CDR1 is MDHEN, CDR2 SYDVKM, per germline. The CDR3 covers 12 residues. The CDR3 DNA follows: TGTGCCGAATCACAAGCTGACTATGGCTACACCTTC. This translates into CAESQADYGYTF.

The rearrangement links TRBV5-8 to TRBJ1-6; D gene unclear. From germline, CDR1 is SGHTS and CDR2 YDEGEE. The CDR3 loop spans 15 amino acids. Trimming took 1 base from V and 3 from J, leaving 8 bases between them. The CDR3 region has the DNA TGTGCCAGCAGCTTGCGAGCGGACTATAATTCACCCCTCCACTTT. Translation: CASSLRADYNSPLHF.

The chain carries TRBV7-3 and TRBJ2-1; D might be TRBD1 (5 bases). The CDR3 covers 15 residues. Trimming took 8 bases from V and 3 from J, leaving 17 bases between them. The V gene's germline CDR1 is SGHTA and CDR2 FQGTGA. The CDR3 spells CASCRSRENYNEQFF. CDR3 nucleotides: TGTGCCAGCTGTCGCAGCAGGGAAAACTACAATGAGCAGTTCTTC. The full variable domain, rest sourced from reference TRBV7-3 and TRBJ2-1, is GAGVSQTPSNKVTEKGKYVELRCDPISGHTALYWYRQSLGQGPEFLIYFQGTGAADDSGLPNDRFFAVRPEGSVSTLKIQRTERGDSAVYLCASCRSRENYNEQFFGPGTRLTVL.